The subject of this entry is one TCR beta chain. No antigen is known for it. The same CDR3 is also encoded by other DNA sequences in this sample. Assay used: immunoSEQ multiplex PCR; TCRdb lists only in-frame clones, some missing. This sample has some 1.5 million clones, with 96% found just once. The germline V gene has CDR1 SGHRS and CDR2 YFSETQ. With 0 bases removed from V and 2 bases from J, the gap between germline ends came to 5 bases. This CDR3 comprises 14 residues. This specimen belongs to a study of shared clonotypes between healthy human individuals. Study at large: A donor's plate count was three for CD4 naive and three for CD4 memory; CD8 naive had two and CD8 memory one.

General observations from the study: Limitation of the genetic and exposure-history diversity represented came from the few donors.

The receptor's source is a man aged 25 to 40 in good health. The chain has TRBV5-1 and TRBJ2-2; D gene unclear. The sample was naive CD4+ T cells sorted from blood. The subset here: CD45RA+ positively selected. The CDR3 reads CASSLAQNTGELFF. The CDR3 DNA reads as TGCGCCAGCAGCTTGGCACAAAACACCGGGGAGCTGTTTTTT.